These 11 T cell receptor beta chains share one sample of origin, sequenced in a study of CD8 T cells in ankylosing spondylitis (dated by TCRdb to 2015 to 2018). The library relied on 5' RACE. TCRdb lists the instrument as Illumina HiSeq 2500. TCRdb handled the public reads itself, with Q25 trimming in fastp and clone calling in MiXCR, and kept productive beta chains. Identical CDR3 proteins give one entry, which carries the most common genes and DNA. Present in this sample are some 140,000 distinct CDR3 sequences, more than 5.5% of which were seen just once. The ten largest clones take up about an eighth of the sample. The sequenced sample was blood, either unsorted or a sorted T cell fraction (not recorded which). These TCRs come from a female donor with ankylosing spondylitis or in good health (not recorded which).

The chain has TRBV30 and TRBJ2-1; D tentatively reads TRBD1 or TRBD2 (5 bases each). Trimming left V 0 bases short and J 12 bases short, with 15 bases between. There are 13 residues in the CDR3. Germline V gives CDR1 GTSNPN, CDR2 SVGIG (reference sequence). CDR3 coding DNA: TGTGCCTGGAGTGTAGGGACCCCCCAGGGGCAGTTCTTC. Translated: CAWSVGTPQGQFF.

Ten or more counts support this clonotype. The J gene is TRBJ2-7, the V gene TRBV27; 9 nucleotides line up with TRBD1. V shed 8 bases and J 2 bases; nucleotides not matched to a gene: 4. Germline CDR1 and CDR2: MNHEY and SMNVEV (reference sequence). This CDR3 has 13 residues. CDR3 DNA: TGTGCCAGCCGGGACAGGGAGACCTACGAGCAGTACTTC. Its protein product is CASRDRETYEQYF.

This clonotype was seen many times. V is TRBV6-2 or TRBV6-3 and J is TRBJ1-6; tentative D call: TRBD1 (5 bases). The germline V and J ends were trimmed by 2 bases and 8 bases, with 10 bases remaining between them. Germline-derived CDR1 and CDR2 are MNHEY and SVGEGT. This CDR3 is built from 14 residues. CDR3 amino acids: CASSYRGGDSPLHF. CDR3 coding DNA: TGTGCCAGCAGTTACCGGGGAGGGGATTCACCCCTCCACTTT.

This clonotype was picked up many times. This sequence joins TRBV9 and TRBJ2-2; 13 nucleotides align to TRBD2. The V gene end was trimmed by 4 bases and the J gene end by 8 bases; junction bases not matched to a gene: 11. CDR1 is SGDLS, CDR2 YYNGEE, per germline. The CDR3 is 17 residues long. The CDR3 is CASSPRWTSGGVGELFF. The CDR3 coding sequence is TGTGCCAGCAGCCCCCGATGGACTAGCGGGGGAGTAGGGGAGCTGTTTTTT.

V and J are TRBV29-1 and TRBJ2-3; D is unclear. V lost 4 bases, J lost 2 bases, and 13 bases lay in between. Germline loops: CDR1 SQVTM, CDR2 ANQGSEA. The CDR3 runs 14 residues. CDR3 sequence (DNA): TGCAGCGTTGTCAGGCCCGGTTTCACAGATACGCAGTATTTT. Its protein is CSVVRPGFTDTQYF.

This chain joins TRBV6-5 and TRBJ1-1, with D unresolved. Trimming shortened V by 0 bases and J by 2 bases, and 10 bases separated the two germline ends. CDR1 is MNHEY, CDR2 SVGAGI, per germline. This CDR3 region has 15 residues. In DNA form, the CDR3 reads TGTGCCAGCAGTTACTCGACCCGGGGAAACACTGAAGCTTTCTTT. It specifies CASSYSTRGNTEAFF.

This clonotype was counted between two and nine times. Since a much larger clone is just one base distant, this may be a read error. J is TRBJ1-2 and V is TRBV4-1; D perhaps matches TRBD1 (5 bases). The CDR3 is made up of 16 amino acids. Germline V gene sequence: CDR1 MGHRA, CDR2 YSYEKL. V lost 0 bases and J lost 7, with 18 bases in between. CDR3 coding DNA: TGCGCCAGCAGCCAAGATGGGACGAGGAGGGTAACTGGCTACACCTTC. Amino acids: CASSQDGTRRVTGYTF.

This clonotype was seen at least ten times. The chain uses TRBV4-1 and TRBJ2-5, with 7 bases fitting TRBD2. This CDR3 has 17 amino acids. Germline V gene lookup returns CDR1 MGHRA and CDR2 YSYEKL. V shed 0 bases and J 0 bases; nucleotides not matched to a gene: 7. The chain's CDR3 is CASSQDRAAGNQETQYF. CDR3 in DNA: TGCGCCAGCAGCCAAGATCGAGCAGCGGGGAACCAAGAGACCCAGTACTTC.

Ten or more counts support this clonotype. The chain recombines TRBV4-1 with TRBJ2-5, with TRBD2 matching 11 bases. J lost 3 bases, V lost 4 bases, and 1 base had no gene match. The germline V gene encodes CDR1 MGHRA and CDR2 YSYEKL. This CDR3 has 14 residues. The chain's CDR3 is CASSPLAGEETQYF. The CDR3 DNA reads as TGCGCCAGCAGCCCACTAGCGGGGGAAGAGACCCAGTACTTC.

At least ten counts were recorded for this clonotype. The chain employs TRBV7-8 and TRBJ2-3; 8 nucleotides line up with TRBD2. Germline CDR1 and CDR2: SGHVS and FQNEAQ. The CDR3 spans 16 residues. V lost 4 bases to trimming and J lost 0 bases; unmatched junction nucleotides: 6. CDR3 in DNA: TGTGCCAGCAGCTATGCGGGACTAGGAAGCACAGATACGCAGTATTTT. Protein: CASSYAGLGSTDTQYF.

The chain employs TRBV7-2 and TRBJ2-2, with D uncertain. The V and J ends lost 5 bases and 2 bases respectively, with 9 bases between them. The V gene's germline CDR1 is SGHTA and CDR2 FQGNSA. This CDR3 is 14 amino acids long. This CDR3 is CASSPQLNTGELFF. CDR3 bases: TGTGCCAGCAGCCCCCAACTTAACACCGGGGAGCTGTTTTTT.